The 11 T cell receptor beta chains presented below share a single source sample, sequenced in a study of blood T cell repertoires in COVID-19. Only in-frame clones appear in the TCRdb table, and some are missing; sequencing was by immunoSEQ multiplex PCR. The profile shows nearly 350,000 clones, 80% to 90% of them singletons. The sample comprised peripheral blood. These receptors came from a man in his thirties or forties with active or convalescent COVID-19.

The CDR3, as DNA: TGTGCCAGCAGCTTGGAGTTCGGTGGAGTCCCCCTCACAGATACGCAGTATTTT. It translates to CASSLEFGGVPLTDTQYF. This chain connects TRBV5-6 to TRBJ2-3; D not resolved. Germline V gene data show CDR1 as SGHDT and CDR2 as YYEEEE. Deletions cut 0 bases from V and 2 bases from J, with 19 bases between. This CDR3 has 18 amino acids.

This chain connects TRBV6-2 or TRBV6-3 to TRBJ2-7; 7 bases are a match to TRBD2. The CDR3 spans 16 residues. The junction had 7 bases not matched to a gene; V was cut back by 0 bases and J by 2 bases. Germline CDR1 MNHEY, CDR2 SVGEGT. The CDR3 DNA reads TGTGCCAGCAGTTACTCGAGTACTAGCGCAACCTACGAGCAGTACTTC. This gives the protein CASSYSSTSATYEQYF.

This clone has only one observation. This chain links TRBV19 with TRBJ1-6, with D perhaps TRBD1 (5 bases). Germline CDR1 reads LNHDA; CDR2 reads SQIVND (reference sequence). The CDR3 spans 15 residues. Trimming stripped 5 bases from V and 6 bases from J, with 14 bases between. CDR3 DNA: TGTGCCAGTAGTCTCCGACAGAACCTTAATTCACCCCTCCACTTT. This sequence encodes CASSLRQNLNSPLHF.

This chain joins TRBV10-2 and TRBJ1-1; 8 nucleotides line up with TRBD1. The CDR3 loop spans 14 amino acids. Trimming took 4 bases from V and 1 from J; bases not matched to a gene: 2. The germline gives CDR1 WSHSY, CDR2 SAAADI. CDR3 sequence: CASSVRGQNTEAFF. As DNA, the CDR3 is TGCGCCAGCAGTGTCAGGGGGCAGAACACTGAAGCTTTCTTT.

This clone occurred once. The chain employs TRBV11-3 and TRBJ1-4; maybe TRBD1 (6 bases). The CDR3 extends over 16 amino acids. Trimming shortened V by 3 bases and J by 9 bases, and 20 bases separated the two germline ends. Germline V gene lookup returns CDR1 SGHNT and CDR2 YENEEA. The CDR3 DNA reads TGTGCCAGCAGCTTGCAAGAGACAGGTGGCGACCAAAAACTGTTTTTT. This encodes CASSLQETGGDQKLFF.

The chain combines TRBV7-7 with TRBJ2-5; possible D gene TRBD1, 6 bases. Germline V gene lookup returns CDR1 SSHAT and CDR2 FNYEAQ (reference sequence). V dropped 6 bases and J dropped 3 bases, with 17 bases sitting between them. The CDR3 consists of 15 residues. Here the CDR3 reads CASRPTGSGKETQYF. The CDR3 DNA reads as TGTGCCAGCAGGCCAACAGGGTCCGGGAAAGAGACCCAGTACTTC.

The rearrangement uses TRBV19 and TRBJ1-5, with 9 bases matching TRBD1. Per the germline V gene, CDR1 is LNHDA and CDR2 is SQIVND (reference sequence). There are 17 residues in the CDR3. J was trimmed by 6 bases and V by 3 bases; bases with no gene match: 12. CDR3 sequence: CASSMRTGDEGRQPQHF. The CDR3 DNA reads as TGTGCCAGTAGTATGAGGACAGGGGACGAAGGGCGTCAGCCCCAGCATTTT. Variable domain in full (rest from reference TRBV19 and TRBJ1-5): DGGITQSPKYLFRKEGQNVTLSCEQNLNHDAMYWYRQDPGQGLRLIYYSQIVNDFQKGDIAEGYSVSREKKESFPLTVTSAQKNPTAFYLCASSMRTGDEGRQPQHFGDGTRLSIL.

The rearrangement links TRBV5-1 to TRBJ2-7, with 12 bases lining up with TRBD2. Germline values: CDR1 SGHRS, CDR2 YFSETQ. V gave up 4 bases and J gave up 4 bases; unmatched junction bases: 9. CDR3 size: 16 residues. CDR3 DNA sequence: TGCGCCAGCAGCCCGGCGACTAGCGGGGGACTATACGAGCAGTACTTC. This encodes CASSPATSGGLYEQYF.

The chain is built from TRBV6-5 and TRBJ2-5; D ambiguous. This CDR3 region has 13 residues. Trimming cost V 5 bases and J 1 base, with 8 bases left between them. Germline assignment: CDR1 MNHEY and CDR2 SVGAGI. As DNA, the CDR3 is TGTGCCAGCAGTCGACTGACCCAAGAGACCCAGTACTTC. This gives the protein CASSRLTQETQYF.

This clone has just a few counts. V and J are TRBV20-1 and TRBJ1-5; D may be TRBD1 (5 bases). Germline V gene lookup returns CDR1 DFQATT and CDR2 SNEGSKA (reference sequence). Between the trimmed V and J ends, which lost 3 bases and 7 bases, there was a span of 10 bases. The length of the CDR3 is 12 residues. DNA of the CDR3: TGCAGTGCTAGTAAGGACATCCAGCCCCAGCATTTT. Translation gives CSASKDIQPQHF.

This chain joins TRBV7-9 and TRBJ2-3; D possibly corresponds to TRBD1 (6 bases). In germline, CDR1 is SEHNR, CDR2 FQNEAQ (reference sequence). Between the trimmed V and J ends, which lost 5 bases and 8 bases, there was a span of 26 bases. The CDR3 is 17 residues long. CDR3 amino acids: CASSITGMGDLMGTQYF. In nucleotides, the CDR3 is TGTGCCAGCAGCATAACAGGGATGGGGGACCTAATGGGTACGCAGTATTTT.